This TCR beta chain was recorded in a study of shared clonotypes between healthy human individuals. As for the study in general: Each donor's CD4 naive and CD4 memory cells filled three plates apiece, CD8 naive two, and CD8 memory one.

Splitting the CD4+ cells yielded a CD45RA+ naive subset and a CD45RA-negative memory subset. Worth noting for this clone: Its antigen is currently unknown.

Points from the study as a whole: Estimated richness values were generally larger in naive subsets than in memory subsets.

Sequencing was performed with immunoSEQ multiplex PCR; in TCRdb, only in-frame clones are kept and a portion is missing. The profile covers about 990,000 clones, with approximately 80% appearing a single time and 0.5% to 0.65% taken by the ten largest. The sequence derives from a man aged 18 to 29 in good health. Some clones in this sample may be carry-over from other donors' samples. The source material was memory CD4+ T cells from PBMCs. The subset was: CD45RA-negative fraction.

The CDR3 DNA sequence: TGTGCCAGCAGCTTAGGACTCGGGGGACATCAGCCCCAGCATTTT. It yields the protein CASSLGLGGHQPQHF. The chain couples TRBV6-5 to TRBJ1-5, with a possible D match to TRBD1 (5 bases). The CDR3 length is 15 residues. The germline CDR1 and CDR2 sequences are MNHEY and SVGAGI. The V end was cut by 6 bases, the J end by 5 bases, with 17 bases between.